These T cell receptor beta chains were read from a single sample in a study of blood T cell repertoires in COVID-19. Measured with immunoSEQ multiplex PCR; TCRdb has only the in-frame clones, and not every one. The sample includes 210,000 or so clones, around 86% of them seen just once. What was sequenced was peripheral blood. These receptors all come from a man aged 50 to 60 with acute or convalescent COVID-19. CDR3s include the opening cysteine and the closing phenylalanine or tryptophan. D genes are given only for firm matches. Rows may omit the clone size; those that give it use once, few, many or a size class.

CATSSPGTVNEKLFF TGTGCCACCAGCAGTCCCGGGACAGTGAATGAAAAACTGTTTTTT TRBD1 TRBV15 - TRBJ1-4
CASSLGQDAPYEQYF TGTGCCAGCAGCTTAGGACAGGACGCACCCTACGAGCAGTACTTC TRBD1 TRBV5-6 - TRBJ2-7
CASSAAQGTYEQYF TGTGCCAGTAGTGCCGCACAGGGAACCTACGAGCAGTACTTC - TRBV19 - TRBJ2-7
CASSKDGSSGNTIYF TGCGCCAGCAGTAAGGACGGGAGCTCTGGAAACACCATATATTTT - TRBV23-1 - TRBJ1-3
CASSFSGGRGPLGEQFF TGTGCCAGCAGCTTCAGCGGCGGCAGGGGGCCTTTGGGTGAGCAGTTCTTC TRBD1 TRBV5-5 - TRBJ2-1
CASSFGPGGFTSGYTF TGTGCCAGCAGCTTTGGACCAGGGGGCTTTACTTCTGGCTACACCTTC TRBD1 TRBV7-3 - TRBJ1-2
CAISAQGGKEEAFF TGTGCCATCAGTGCGCAAGGAGGTAAGGAAGAAGCTTTCTTT - TRBV10-3 - TRBJ1-1
CASSFGGSYEQFF TGTGCCAGCAGCTTCGGGGGTTCGTATGAGCAGTTCTTC - TRBV11-2 - TRBJ2-1
CASSGQVGNQPQHF TGTGCCAGTAGTGGGCAGGTTGGGAATCAGCCCCAGCATTTT - TRBV19 - TRBJ1-5
CASSHRTGLSYEQYF TGTGCCAGCAGCCACAGGACAGGATTGTCCTACGAGCAGTACTTC TRBD1 TRBV3-1/TRBV3-2 - TRBJ2-7
CATHIVAGINQPQHF TGTGCCACCCATATCGTGGCAGGGATCAATCAGCCCCAGCATTTT - TRBV19 - TRBJ1-5
CASSQGTGWGTEAFF TGTGCCAGCAGCCAAGGGACAGGGTGGGGCACTGAAGCTTTCTTT TRBD1 TRBV3-1/TRBV3-2 - TRBJ1-1
CASSRQGNEQFF TGTGCCAGCAGCCGACAGGGAAATGAGCAGTTCTTC TRBD1 TRBV5-6 once TRBJ2-1
CASSNLNQPQHF TGTGCCAGTAGTAATTTAAATCAGCCCCAGCATTTT - TRBV19 - TRBJ1-5
CASSLASGDSYEQYF TGTGCCAGCAGCTTGGCTAGCGGGGACTCCTACGAGCAGTACTTC TRBD2 TRBV5-4 - TRBJ2-7
CASSERRAGGGYTF TGTGCCAGCAGTGAACGCCGGGCAGGGGGCGGCTACACCTTC TRBD1 TRBV25-1 - TRBJ1-2
CASTSWDSNYNEQFF TGTGCCAGCACCTCCTGGGACAGCAACTACAATGAGCAGTTCTTC TRBD1 TRBV27 - TRBJ2-1
CASSRTSGDAYGYTF TGTGCCAGTAGTAGAACCTCAGGGGATGCCTATGGCTACACCTTC - TRBV19 - TRBJ1-2
CASSTPGLVTGELFF TGTGCCAGCAGCACCCCGGGACTAGTCACCGGGGAGCTGTTTTTT TRBD2 TRBV5-4 - TRBJ2-2
CASSLQTGEAFF TGTGCCAGCAGCCTCCAGACAGGGGAAGCTTTCTTT TRBD1 TRBV2 - TRBJ1-1
CASLTGTSFYNEQFF TGTGCCAGCCTGACCGGGACTAGCTTCTACAATGAGCAGTTCTTC TRBD2 TRBV6-5 - TRBJ2-1
CASSQITGGGSYEQYF TGCGCCAGCAGCCAAATCACAGGGGGCGGCTCCTACGAGCAGTACTTC TRBD1 TRBV4-1 - TRBJ2-7
CAISESSGGYNEQFF TGTGCCATCAGTGAAAGTAGCGGGGGGTACAATGAGCAGTTCTTC TRBD2 TRBV10-3 once TRBJ2-1
CASSPIGTGLSGYTF TGTGCCAGCAGCCCCATAGGGACCGGACTAAGCGGCTACACCTTC - TRBV5-5 - TRBJ1-2
CASIADRDHEKLFF TGTGCCAGTATTGCCGACAGGGATCACGAAAAACTGTTTTTT TRBD1 TRBV19 - TRBJ1-4
CASSEAGSSPLHF TGTGCCAGCAGTGAAGCAGGGTCCTCACCCCTCCACTTT - TRBV25-1 - TRBJ1-6
CASSPRQGSNTEAFF TGTGCCAGCAGCCCCAGACAGGGTTCAAACACTGAAGCTTTCTTT TRBD1 TRBV11-2 - TRBJ1-1
CASSLSGRSYNEQFF TGTGCCAGCAGTCTGAGCGGGCGTTCCTACAATGAGCAGTTCTTC - TRBV6-5 - TRBJ2-1
CASSENRSGKAFF TGTGCCAGCAGTGAAAATAGGTCGGGTAAAGCTTTCTTT - TRBV2 - TRBJ1-1
CASSLDRGALNTEAFF TGTGCCAGCAGCTTAGACAGGGGAGCCTTGAACACTGAAGCTTTCTTT TRBD1 TRBV7-9 - TRBJ1-1
CASSSLLGGGTEAFF TGTGCCAGCAGTTCTTTGCTAGGGGGGGGGACTGAAGCTTTCTTT - TRBV27 - TRBJ1-1
CASSPPRGGQGAQETQYF TGTGCCAGCAGTCCCCCCAGGGGAGGACAGGGGGCACAAGAGACCCAGTACTTC TRBD1 TRBV28 - TRBJ2-5
CASTKSRVEGYTF TGTGCCAGCACCAAAAGCAGGGTCGAGGGCTACACCTTC - TRBV6-5 - TRBJ1-2
CASSPLAGGPQETQYF TGTGCCAGCTCACCACTAGCGGGGGGCCCACAAGAGACCCAGTACTTC TRBD2 TRBV18 - TRBJ2-5
CASSWGQPNQPQHF TGTGCCAGCAGCTGGGGACAGCCCAATCAGCCCCAGCATTTT TRBD1 TRBV5-8 - TRBJ1-5
CASSLRLAGGPGGETQYF TGTGCCAGCAGCTTGAGACTAGCGGGGGGCCCGGGAGGAGAGACCCAGTACTTC TRBD2 TRBV7-6 - TRBJ2-5